Following are 5 T cell receptor beta chains from one sample sequenced in a study of blood T cell repertoires in COVID-19. Generated by immunoSEQ multiplex PCR, the TCRdb table keeps only in-frame clones and is missing some. The sample consists of 200,000 or so clones, roughly 85% of them appearing once. The sample was PBMCs or T cells enriched from blood (not recorded which). The origin of the receptors is a man aged 25 to 40 who had recovered from COVID-19.

In its sample, this clone was seen a few times. The chain employs TRBV5-8 and TRBJ2-1; 7 bases agree with TRBD1. J was trimmed by 6 bases and V by 8 bases; bases with no gene match: 11. This CDR3 has 14 amino acids. From germline, CDR1 is SGHTS and CDR2 YDEGEE. CDR3 amino acids: CASQRGQTTNEQFF. CDR3 DNA: TGTGCCAGTCAGAGGGGACAGACCACCAATGAGCAGTTCTTC. Filled out from reference TRBV5-8 and TRBJ2-1, the complete variable domain reads EAGVTQSPTHLIKTRGQQATLRCSPISGHTSVYWYQQALGLGLQFLLWYDEGEERNRGNFPPRFSGRQFPNYSSELNVNALELEDSALYLCASQRGQTTNEQFFGPGTRLTVL.

The chain has TRBV6-5 and TRBJ1-3, with D perhaps TRBD1 (6 bases). V was cut by 4 bases and J by 2 bases, with 9 bases left in between. The germline gives CDR1 MNHEY, CDR2 SVGAGI. CDR3 size: 14 residues. CDR3 protein: CASSSPGAGNTIYF. Here the CDR3 DNA reads TGTGCCAGCAGTTCCCCAGGGGCTGGAAACACCATATATTTT.

This sequence joins TRBV2 and TRBJ2-2, with D possibly being TRBD2 (6 bases). Germline CDR1 and CDR2: SNHLY and FYNNEI. The CDR3 runs to 16 residues. V was clipped by 5 bases and J by 6 bases, with 19 bases between them. The CDR3 DNA follows: TGTGCCAGCAGTTTCCTAGCGCCCACGGAAGCCGGGGAGCTGTTTTTT. Its protein is CASSFLAPTEAGELFF.

The genes are TRBV23-1 and TRBJ1-1; D unclear. TRBV23-1 is assigned to the ORF class and has an uncertain function. V was shortened by 3 bases and J by 3 bases, with 14 bases between the two germline ends. The CDR3 has 15 residues. The CDR3 DNA follows: TGCGCCAGCAGTCACCCCGGGAGTTTGTACACTGAAGCTTTCTTT. Translated, it gives CASSHPGSLYTEAFF.

V is TRBV19 and J is TRBJ1-2, with D unresolved. Germline assignment: CDR1 LNHDA and CDR2 SQIVND (reference sequence). Trimming removed 8 bases at V and 2 bases at J, with 9 bases between. CDR3 size: 12 residues. DNA for the CDR3: TGTGCCAGTGGTACCAGGAACTATGGCTACACCTTC. Translation: CASGTRNYGYTF.